The 9 T cell receptor beta chains presented below share a single source sample, sequenced in a study of glioma-infiltrating T cells. The iRepertoire nested amplicon-rescue multiplex PCR amplified TCR alpha and beta CDR3s from RNA. MiXCR, run by TCRdb on the multiplex PCR reads, gives a single entry per CDR3 protein. This table holds some 130,000 distinct CDR3 sequences, about 22% found once. The sequenced sample consisted of glioma tissue, nonneoplastic brain tissue, or PBMCs (not recorded which). The receptors come from a human donor with low-grade glioma or glioblastoma, undergoing nonglioma brain surgery, or in good health (not recorded which).

This clonotype was detected only a few times. The J gene is TRBJ1-5, the V gene TRBV7-9; 7 bases match TRBD1. The V gene end was trimmed by 5 bases and the J gene end by 2 bases; junction bases not matched to a gene: 6. This CDR3 is 15 amino acids long. The germline gives CDR1 SEHNR, CDR2 FQNEAQ (reference sequence). The CDR3 loop is CASSRGTVGNQPQHF. CDR3 coding DNA: TGTGCCAGCAGCCGCGGGACAGTTGGCAATCAGCCCCAGCATTTT. Looking up the rest from reference TRBV7-9 and TRBJ1-5 gives the full variable domain: DTGVSQNPRHKITKRGQNVTFRCDPISEHNRLYWYRQTLGQGPEFLTYFQNEAQLEKSRLLSDRFSAERPKGSFSTLEIQRTEQGDSAMYLCASSRGTVGNQPQHFGDGTRLSIL.

This sequence joins TRBV18 and TRBJ2-7; 10 positions match TRBD2. This CDR3 has 17 amino acids. Germline V CDR1 and CDR2: KGHSH, LQKENI. The J segment lost 3 bases and the V segment lost 4 bases, leaving 12 bases of the junction unmatched. The CDR3 DNA follows: TGTGCCAGCTCACAAAGCGGGGGGGGAATCCTAATCTACGAGCAGTACGTC. It encodes CASSQSGGGILIYEQYV.

Only a few counts were recorded for this clonotype. The chain joins TRBV19 to TRBJ1-2; D perhaps matches TRBD1 (6 bases). Germline CDR1 is LNHDA and CDR2 is SQIVND (reference sequence). Trimming left V 4 bases short and J 4 bases short, with 13 bases between. CDR3 length: 14 residues. The CDR3 here is CASSTRTVTYGYTF. The DNA of the CDR3 is TGTGCCAGTAGTACACGGACAGTTACCTATGGCTACACCTTC.

This clonotype occurred a few times. The chain links TRBV20-1 to TRBJ1-2, with TRBD1 matching over 11 bases. Germline V lookup: CDR1 DFQATT, CDR2 SNEGSKA (reference sequence). This CDR3 region has 14 residues. The J segment lost 5 bases and the V segment lost 3 bases, leaving 5 bases of the junction unmatched. The CDR3 region is CSASGGTGGYGYTF. The CDR3 nucleotides are TGCAGTGCTAGTGGGGGGACAGGGGGTTATGGCTACACCTTC.

There are a few counts of this clonotype. This chain joins TRBV11-3 and TRBJ2-1; 12 bases are a match to TRBD1. Per the germline V gene, CDR1 is SGHNT and CDR2 is YENEEA. V lost 4 bases, J lost 8 bases, and 9 bases stayed unmatched. This CDR3 has 16 amino acids. As DNA, the CDR3 is TGTGCCAGCAGCTCCAGGGACAGGGGGCGCAGCGATGAGCAGTTCTTC. Encoded protein: CASSSRDRGRSDEQFF.

The chain is built from TRBV18 and TRBJ2-1, with D perhaps matching TRBD2 (6 bases). The CDR3 is 17 residues long. Germline CDR1 and CDR2: KGHSH and LQKENI. Trimming removed 6 bases at V and 0 bases at J, with 18 bases between. The CDR3: CASSAGGEVGSYNEQFF. Written as DNA, the CDR3 is TGTGCCAGCTCGGCCGGCGGGGAGGTAGGCTCCTACAATGAGCAGTTCTTC.

The genes are TRBV28 and TRBJ2-7; TRBD2 is a possible D gene (5 bases). This CDR3 contains 14 residues. Germline V gene sequence: CDR1 MDHEN, CDR2 SYDVKM. The V end was cut by 6 bases, the J end by 4 bases, with 16 bases between. The chain's CDR3 is CASSLPGPGYEQYV. The CDR3 region has the DNA TGTGCCAGCAGCCTACCGGGCCCGGGGTACGAGCAGTACGTC.

This clonotype was counted between two and nine times. The gene calls are TRBV19 and TRBJ1-1; weak D call: TRBD1 (5 bases). Germline CDR1 is LNHDA and CDR2 is SQIVND (reference sequence). Trimming took off 1 base at V and 0 bases at J, with 9 bases between the two ends. The CDR3 contains 15 residues. CDR3 sequence reads: CASSIVGRMNTEAFF. Written as DNA, the CDR3 is TGTGCCAGTAGTATAGTGGGACGGATGAACACTGAAGCTTTCTTT. Looking up the rest from reference TRBV19 and TRBJ1-1 gives the full variable domain: DGGITQSPKYLFRKEGQNVTLSCEQNLNHDAMYWYRQDPGQGLRLIYYSQIVNDFQKGDIAEGYSVSREKKESFPLTVTSAQKNPTAFYLCASSIVGRMNTEAFFGQGTRLTVV.

This clonotype was observed at least ten times. V and J are TRBV7-3 and TRBJ2-2; unclear D gene. The CDR3 runs 15 residues. Trimming removed 0 bases from V and 7 bases from J, with 12 bases in between. Germline V gives CDR1 SGHTA, CDR2 FQGTGA. This CDR3 is CASSLTSEHIGELFF. Written as DNA, the CDR3 is TGTGCCAGCAGCTTAACGTCTGAGCATATCGGGGAGCTGTTTTTT. Full variable domain (remainder filled in from reference TRBV7-3 and TRBJ2-2): GAGVSQTPSNKVTEKGKYVELRCDPISGHTALYWYRQSLGQGPEFLIYFQGTGAADDSGLPNDRFFAVRPEGSVSTLKIQRTERGDSAVYLCASSLTSEHIGELFFGEGSRLTVL.